This TCR beta chain was captured in a study of T cells after yellow fever vaccination. MiXCR, applied by TCRdb to the 5' RACE reads, yields one record per CDR3 protein. The sample consists of 170,000 or so distinct CDR3 sequences, 6.2% of them appearing once. The CDR3 covers 18 residues. Trimming took 3 bases from V and 1 from J; bases not matched to a gene: 8. Germline values: CDR1 KGHDR, CDR2 SFDVKD. This clonotype occurred a few times. This chain links TRBV24-1 with TRBJ1-5, with TRBD1 matching 10 bases. This receptor was identified in a man aged 18 to 35 who received the YFV17D yellow fever vaccine. The sequences come from CD4+ T cells sorted from PBMCs, collected on the day of the first yellow fever vaccination. As DNA, the CDR3 is TGTGCCACCAGTGATGGACAGGGGGGATGGCGGAGCAATCAGCCCCAGCATTTT. Protein product: CATSDGQGGWRSNQPQHF.